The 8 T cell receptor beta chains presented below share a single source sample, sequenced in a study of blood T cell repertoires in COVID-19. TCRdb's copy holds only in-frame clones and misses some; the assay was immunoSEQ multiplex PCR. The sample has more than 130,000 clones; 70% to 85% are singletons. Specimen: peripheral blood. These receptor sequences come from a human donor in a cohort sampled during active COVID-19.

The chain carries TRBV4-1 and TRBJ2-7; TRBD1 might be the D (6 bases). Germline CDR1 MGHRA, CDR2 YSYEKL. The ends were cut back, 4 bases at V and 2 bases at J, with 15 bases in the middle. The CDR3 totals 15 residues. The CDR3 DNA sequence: TGCGCCAGCAGCCGATCTATCCAGGGGCCCTACGAGCAGTACTTC. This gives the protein CASSRSIQGPYEQYF.

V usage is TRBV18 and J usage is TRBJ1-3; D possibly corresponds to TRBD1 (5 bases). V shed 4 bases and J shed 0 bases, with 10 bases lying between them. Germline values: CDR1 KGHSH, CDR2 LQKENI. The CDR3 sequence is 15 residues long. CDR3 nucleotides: TGTGCCAGCTCACAGCCCGGGGGCTCTGGAAACACCATATATTTT. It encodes CASSQPGGSGNTIYF.

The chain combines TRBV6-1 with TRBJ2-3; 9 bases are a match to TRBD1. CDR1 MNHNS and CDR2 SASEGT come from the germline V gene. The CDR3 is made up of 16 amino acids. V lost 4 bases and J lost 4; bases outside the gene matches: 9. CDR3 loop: CASSGGGQGFADTQYF. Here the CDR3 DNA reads TGTGCCAGCAGTGGAGGGGGACAGGGTTTTGCAGATACGCAGTATTTT.

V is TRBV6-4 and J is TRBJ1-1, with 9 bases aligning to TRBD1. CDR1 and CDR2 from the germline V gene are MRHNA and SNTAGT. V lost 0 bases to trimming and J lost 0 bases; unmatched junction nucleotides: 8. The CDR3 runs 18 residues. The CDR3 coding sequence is TGTGCCAGCAGTGACTCTGGGGGACAGGGTTGGATGAACACTGAAGCTTTCTTT. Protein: CASSDSGGQGWMNTEAFF.

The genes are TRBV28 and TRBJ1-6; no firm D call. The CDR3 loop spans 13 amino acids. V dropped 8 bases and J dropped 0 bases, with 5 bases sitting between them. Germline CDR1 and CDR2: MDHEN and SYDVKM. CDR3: CASSGSYNSPLHF. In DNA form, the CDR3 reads TGTGCCAGCTCGGGCTCCTATAATTCACCCCTCCACTTT.

CDR3 sequence (DNA): TGTGCCAGCAGTGGGCTTTCGGGGGGCTTGGAAAAACTGTTTTTT. It specifies CASSGLSGGLEKLFF. V and J are TRBV2 and TRBJ1-4; a weak D match, TRBD1 (6 bases). Germline V gene data show CDR1 as SNHLY and CDR2 as FYNNEI. CDR3 length: 15 amino acids. V lost 4 bases and J 8 bases, leaving 17 bases between the germline ends.

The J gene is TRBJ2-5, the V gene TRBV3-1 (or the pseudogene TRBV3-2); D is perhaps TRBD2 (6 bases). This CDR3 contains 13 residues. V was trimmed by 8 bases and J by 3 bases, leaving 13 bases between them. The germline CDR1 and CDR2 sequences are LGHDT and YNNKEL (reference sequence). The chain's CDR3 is CASQRTTEETQYF. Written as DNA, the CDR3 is TGTGCCAGCCAAAGGACTACCGAAGAGACCCAGTACTTC.

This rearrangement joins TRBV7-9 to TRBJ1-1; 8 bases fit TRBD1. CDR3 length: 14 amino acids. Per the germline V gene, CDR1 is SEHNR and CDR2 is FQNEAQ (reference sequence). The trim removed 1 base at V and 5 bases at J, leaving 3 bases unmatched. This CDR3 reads CASSLVQGVTEAFF. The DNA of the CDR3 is TGTGCCAGCAGCTTAGTACAGGGGGTAACTGAAGCTTTCTTT.